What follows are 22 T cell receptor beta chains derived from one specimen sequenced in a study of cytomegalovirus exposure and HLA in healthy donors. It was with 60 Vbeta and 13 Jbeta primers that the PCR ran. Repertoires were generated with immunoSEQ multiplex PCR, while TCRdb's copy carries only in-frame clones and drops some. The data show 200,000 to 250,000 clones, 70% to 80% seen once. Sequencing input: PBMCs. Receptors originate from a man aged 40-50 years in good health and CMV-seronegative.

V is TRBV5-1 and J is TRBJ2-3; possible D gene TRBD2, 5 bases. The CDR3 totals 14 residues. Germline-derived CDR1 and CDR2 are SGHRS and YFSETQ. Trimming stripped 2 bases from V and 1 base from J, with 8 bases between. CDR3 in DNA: TGCGCCAGCAGCTTAGGGCGGGGCACAGATACGCAGTATTTT. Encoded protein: CASSLGRGTDTQYF.

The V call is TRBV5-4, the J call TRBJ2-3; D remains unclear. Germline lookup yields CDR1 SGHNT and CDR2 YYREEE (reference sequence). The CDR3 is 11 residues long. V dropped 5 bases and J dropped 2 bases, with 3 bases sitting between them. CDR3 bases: TGTGCCAGCAGTCTCACAGATACGCAGTATTTT. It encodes CASSLTDTQYF.

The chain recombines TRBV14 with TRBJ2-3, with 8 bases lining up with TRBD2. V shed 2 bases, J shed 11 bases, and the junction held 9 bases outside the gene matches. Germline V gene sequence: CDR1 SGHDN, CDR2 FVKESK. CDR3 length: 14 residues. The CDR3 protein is CASSQHRWAGGQYF. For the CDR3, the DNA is TGTGCCAGCAGCCAACACCGGTGGGCGGGGGGGCAGTATTTT.

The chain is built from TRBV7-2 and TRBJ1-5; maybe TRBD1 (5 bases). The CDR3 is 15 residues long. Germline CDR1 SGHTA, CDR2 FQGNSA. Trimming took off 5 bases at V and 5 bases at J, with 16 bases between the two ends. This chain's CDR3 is CASSKMGQGHQPQHF. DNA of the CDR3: TGTGCCAGCAGCAAGATGGGCCAGGGCCATCAGCCCCAGCATTTT.

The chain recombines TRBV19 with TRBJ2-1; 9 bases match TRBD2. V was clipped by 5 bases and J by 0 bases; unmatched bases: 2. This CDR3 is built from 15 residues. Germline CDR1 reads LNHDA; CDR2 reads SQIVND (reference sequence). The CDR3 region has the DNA TGTGCCAGTAGTTATAGCGGGGGCTCCTACAATGAGCAGTTCTTC. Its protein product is CASSYSGGSYNEQFF.

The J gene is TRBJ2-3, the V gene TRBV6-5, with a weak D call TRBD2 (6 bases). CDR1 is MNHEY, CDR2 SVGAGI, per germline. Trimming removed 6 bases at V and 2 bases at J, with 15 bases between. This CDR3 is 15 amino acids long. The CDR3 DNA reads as TGTGCCAGCAGGGACGCCGGGAGTTACACAGATACGCAGTATTTT. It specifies CASRDAGSYTDTQYF.

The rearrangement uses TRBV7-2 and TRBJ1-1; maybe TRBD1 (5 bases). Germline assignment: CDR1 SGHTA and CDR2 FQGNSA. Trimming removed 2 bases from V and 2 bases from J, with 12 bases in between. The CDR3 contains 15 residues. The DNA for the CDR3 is TGTGCCAGCAGCTTAAATCCAGGGTTTAACACTGAAGCTTTCTTT. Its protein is CASSLNPGFNTEAFF. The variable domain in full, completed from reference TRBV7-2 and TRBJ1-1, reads GAGVSQSPSNKVTEKGKDVELRCDPISGHTALYWYRQSLGQGLEFLIYFQGNSAPDKSGLPSDRFSAERTGGSVSTLTIQRTQQEDSAVYLCASSLNPGFNTEAFFGQGTRLTVV.

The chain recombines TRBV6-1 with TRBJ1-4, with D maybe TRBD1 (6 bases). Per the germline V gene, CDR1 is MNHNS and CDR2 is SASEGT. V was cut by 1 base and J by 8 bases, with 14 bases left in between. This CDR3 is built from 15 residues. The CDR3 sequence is CASSEGGGGGEKLFF. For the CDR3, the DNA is TGTGCCAGCAGTGAAGGTGGGGGGGGCGGCGAAAAACTGTTTTTT.

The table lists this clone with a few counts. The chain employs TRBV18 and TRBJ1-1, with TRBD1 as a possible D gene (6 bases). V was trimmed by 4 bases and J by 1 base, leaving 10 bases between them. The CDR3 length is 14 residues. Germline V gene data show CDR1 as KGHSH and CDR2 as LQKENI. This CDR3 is CASSLGQPNTEAFF. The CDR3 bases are TGTGCCAGCTCACTCGGACAGCCGAACACTGAAGCTTTCTTT.

This chain's CDR3 is CASSELPSGGYNEQFF. CDR3 nucleotides: TGCGCCAGCAGTGAGTTACCCAGCGGGGGATACAATGAGCAGTTCTTC. This chain connects TRBV10-1 to TRBJ2-1; TRBD2 agrees at 8 bases. Germline V gives CDR1 WNHNN, CDR2 SYGVQD (reference sequence). Trimming removed 1 base from V and 4 bases from J; junction bases left unmatched: 6. This CDR3 is built from 16 residues.

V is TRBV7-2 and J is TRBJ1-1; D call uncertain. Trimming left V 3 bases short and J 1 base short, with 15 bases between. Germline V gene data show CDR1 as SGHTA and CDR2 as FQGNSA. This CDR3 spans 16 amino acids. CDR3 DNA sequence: TGTGCCAGCAGCTTCCCTGAGGACTTGGGGAACACTGAAGCTTTCTTT. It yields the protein CASSFPEDLGNTEAFF.

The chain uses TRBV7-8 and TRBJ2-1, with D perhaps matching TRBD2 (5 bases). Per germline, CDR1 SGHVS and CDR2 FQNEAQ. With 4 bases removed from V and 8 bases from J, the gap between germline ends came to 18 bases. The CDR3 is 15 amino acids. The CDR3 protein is CASSSSPRFGDEQFF. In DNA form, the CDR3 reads TGTGCCAGCAGCTCTAGCCCCCGATTCGGAGATGAGCAGTTCTTC.

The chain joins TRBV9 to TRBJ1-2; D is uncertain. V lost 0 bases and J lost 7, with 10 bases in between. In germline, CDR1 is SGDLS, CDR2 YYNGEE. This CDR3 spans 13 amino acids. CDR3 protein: CASSVGKGGGYTF. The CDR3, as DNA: TGTGCCAGCAGCGTAGGAAAGGGAGGTGGCTACACCTTC.

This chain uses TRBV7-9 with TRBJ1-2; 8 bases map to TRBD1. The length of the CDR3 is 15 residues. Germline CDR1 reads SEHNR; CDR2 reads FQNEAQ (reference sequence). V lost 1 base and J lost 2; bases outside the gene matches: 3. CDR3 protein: CASSLGQGRNYGYTF. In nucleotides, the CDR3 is TGTGCCAGCAGCTTAGGACAGGGGCGGAACTATGGCTACACCTTC.

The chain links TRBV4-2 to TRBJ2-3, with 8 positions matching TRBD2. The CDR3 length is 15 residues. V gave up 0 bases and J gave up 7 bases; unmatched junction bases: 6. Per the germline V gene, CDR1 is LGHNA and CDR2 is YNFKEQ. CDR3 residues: CASSQERSGGYTQYF. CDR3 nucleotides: TGTGCCAGCAGCCAAGAGAGGAGCGGGGGTTATACGCAGTATTTT.

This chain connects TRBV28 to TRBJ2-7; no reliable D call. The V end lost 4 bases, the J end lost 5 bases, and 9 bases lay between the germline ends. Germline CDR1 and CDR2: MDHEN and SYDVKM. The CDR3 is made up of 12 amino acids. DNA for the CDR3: TGTGCCAGCAGTTCCTCGGGTCACGAGCAGTACTTC. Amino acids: CASSSSGHEQYF.

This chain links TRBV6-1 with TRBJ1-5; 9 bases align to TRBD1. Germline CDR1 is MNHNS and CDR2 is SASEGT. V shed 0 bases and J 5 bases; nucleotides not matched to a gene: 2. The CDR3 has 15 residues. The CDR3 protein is CASSEAGTGYQPQHF. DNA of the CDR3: TGTGCCAGCAGTGAAGCCGGGACAGGGTATCAGCCCCAGCATTTT.

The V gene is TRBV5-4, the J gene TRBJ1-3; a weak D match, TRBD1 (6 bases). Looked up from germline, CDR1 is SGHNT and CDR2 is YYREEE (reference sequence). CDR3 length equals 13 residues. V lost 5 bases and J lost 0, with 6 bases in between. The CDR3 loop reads CASRGASGNTIYF. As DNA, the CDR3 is TGTGCCAGCAGGGGGGCCTCTGGAAACACCATATATTTT. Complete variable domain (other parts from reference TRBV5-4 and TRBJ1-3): ETGVTQSPTHLIKTRGQQVTLRCSSQSGHNTVSWYQQALGQGPQFIFQYYREEENGRGNFPPRFSGLQFPNYSSELNVNALELDDSALYLCASRGASGNTIYFGEGSWLTVV.

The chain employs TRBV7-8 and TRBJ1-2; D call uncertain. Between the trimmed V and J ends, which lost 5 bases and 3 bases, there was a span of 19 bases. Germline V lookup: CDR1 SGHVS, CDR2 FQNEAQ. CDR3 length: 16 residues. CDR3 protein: CASSQPAGSVDYGYTF. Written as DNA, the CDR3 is TGTGCCAGCAGCCAGCCGGCGGGGTCAGTTGACTATGGCTACACCTTC.

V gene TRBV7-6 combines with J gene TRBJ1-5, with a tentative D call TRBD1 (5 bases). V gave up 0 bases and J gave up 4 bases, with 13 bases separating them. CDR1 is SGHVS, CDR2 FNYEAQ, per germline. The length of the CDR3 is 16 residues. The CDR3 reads CASSLAGPGGNQPQHF. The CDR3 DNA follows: TGTGCCAGCAGCTTAGCGGGGCCGGGGGGAAATCAGCCCCAGCATTTT.

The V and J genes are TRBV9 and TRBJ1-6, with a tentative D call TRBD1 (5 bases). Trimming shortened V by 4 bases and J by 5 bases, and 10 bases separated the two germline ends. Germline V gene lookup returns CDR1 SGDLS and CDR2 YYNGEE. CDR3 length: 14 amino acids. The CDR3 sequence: CASSPGLNNSPLHF. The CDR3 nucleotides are TGTGCCAGCAGCCCGGGACTTAATAATTCACCCCTCCACTTT.

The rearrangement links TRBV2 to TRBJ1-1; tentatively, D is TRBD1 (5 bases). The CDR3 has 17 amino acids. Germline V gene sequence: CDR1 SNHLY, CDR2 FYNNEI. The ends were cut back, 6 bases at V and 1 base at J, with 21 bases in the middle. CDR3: CASSAGTTFGGNTEAFF. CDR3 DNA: TGTGCCAGCAGCGCCGGGACGACGTTCGGGGGGAACACTGAAGCTTTCTTT. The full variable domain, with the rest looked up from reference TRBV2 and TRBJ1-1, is EPEVTQTPSHQVTQMGQEVILRCVPISNHLYFYWYRQILGQKVEFLVSFYNNEISEKSEIFDDQFSVERPDGSNFTLKIRSTKLEDSAMYFCASSAGTTFGGNTEAFFGQGTRLTVV.